This is a list of T cell receptor beta chains from one sample in a study of metastatic and nonmetastatic thyroid tumors. TCRdb used MiXCR to call clones anew from the PCR reads. The sample holds around 15,000 clones, just under 30% seen once. The source material was blood. Receptors were obtained from a female donor with papillary thyroid cancer or a benign thyroid nodule (not recorded which). Some clones in this sample may be carry-over from other donors' samples. Each CDR3 is given with its conserved first and last residue. A D gene is named only where the DNA matches it firmly. Size is stated for part of the rows, as once, few or many counts, or as a class when the clone is expanded.

D	size	J	V	DNA	CDR3
TRBD1	medium-sized	TRBJ2-7	TRBV9	TGTGCCAGCAGCGTAGCCGGGACAGGTCATGCCTACGAGCAGTACTTC	CASSVAGTGHAYEQYF
.	many	TRBJ2-5	TRBV7-9	TGTGCCAGCAGCAAAAGTCGCGTCTCCCCTCAAGAGACCCAGTACTTC	CASSKSRVSPQETQYF
.	.	TRBJ1-2	TRBV12-3/TRBV12-4	TGTGCCAGAAGTTCCGAACAGGGTTGGTATGGCTACACCTTC	CARSSEQGWYGYTF
.	.	TRBJ2-2	TRBV18	TGTGCCAGCTCACCACCGAAGGGGGCGAACACCGGGGAGCTGTTTTTT	CASSPPKGANTGELFF
.	.	TRBJ2-3	TRBV7-2	TGTGCCAGCAGCGACAACTACAGGGTGGATACGCAGTATTTT	CASSDNYRVDTQYF
.	medium-sized	TRBJ2-3	TRBV11-2	TGTGCCAGCAGCCCCGACACCCTCGGCACAGATACGCAGTATTTT	CASSPDTLGTDTQYF
.	many	TRBJ2-1	TRBV5-4	TGTGCCAGCACCGTAAAGGGGAACAATGAGCAGTTCTTC	CASTVKGNNEQFF
TRBD1	.	TRBJ2-7	TRBV5-1	TGCGCCAGCAGCTCTCCGGGACAGGCCTACGAGCAGTACTTC	CASSSPGQAYEQYF
TRBD1	few	TRBJ1-1	TRBV27	TGTGCCAGCAGTCTAAAGGTGTACAGGGGGAACACTGAAGCTTTCTTT	CASSLKVYRGNTEAFF
.	medium-sized	TRBJ1-5	TRBV20-1	TGCAGTGCTAGCAGTCGAGATAATCAGCCCCAGCATTTT	CSASSRDNQPQHF
.	.	TRBJ2-2	TRBV6-1	TGTGCAAGCAGCCGACAGAGGGGTTGGAACACCTGGGATCTGATTTTT	CASSRQRGWNTWDLIF
TRBD1	few	TRBJ1-5	TRBV2	TGTGCCAGCACAGGACAGGGACATCAGCCCCAGCATTTT	CASTGQGHQPQHF
.	medium-sized	TRBJ1-1	TRBV6-1	TGTGCCAGCAGTCGGGTTATGAACACTGAAGCTTTCTTT	CASSRVMNTEAFF
TRBD2	.	TRBJ2-1	TRBV4-2	TGTGCCAGCAGCCAAGAAACTAGCGAGATTTACAATGAGCAGTTCTTC	CASSQETSEIYNEQFF
TRBD2	few	TRBJ2-3	TRBV12-3/TRBV12-4	TGTGCCAGCAGTTTAGGGCTAGCGGGACGCACAGATACGCAGTATTTT	CASSLGLAGRTDTQYF
.	.	TRBJ2-5	TRBV5-6	TGTGCCAGCAGCCGTAGGGGCGGGGTCTGGGAGACCCTGTACTTC	CASSRRGGVWETLYF
.	.	TRBJ1-2	TRBV5-1	TGCGCCAGCAGCTTGCGTACAGCCCACTATGGCTACACCTTC	CASSLRTAHYGYTF
.	.	TRBJ2-7	TRBV7-3	TGTGCCAGCAGCGTAGCCCCTAGGGACGAGCAGTACTTC	CASSVAPRDEQYF
.	.	TRBJ2-2	TRBV24-1	TGTGCCACCAGTGATTTAGGTACCGGGGAGCTGTTTTTT	CATSDLGTGELFF
TRBD1	.	TRBJ2-7	TRBV11-2	TGTGCCAGCAGCGGGCCGACCGGGACAGGGACCTACGAGCAGTACTTC	CASSGPTGTGTYEQYF
.	.	TRBJ2-7	TRBV10-1	TGCGCCAGCAGTGAGGGACGAAACGAGCAGTACTTC	CASSEGRNEQYF
.	many	TRBJ1-6	TRBV3-1	TGTGCCAGCAGCCAAGACGGGTATTCACCCCTCCACTTT	CASSQDGYSPLHF
.	many	TRBJ1-3	TRBV13	TGTGCCAGCAGCCCATACTGGACAGCTCAACCCACGAGCTCTGGAAACACCATATATTTT	CASSPYWTAQPTSSGNTIYF
.	.	TRBJ2-6	TRBV12-3/TRBV12-4	TGTGCCAGCCGTTTATCATACTCTGGGGCCAACGTCCTGCCGTTC	CASRLSYSGANVLPF
TRBD1	many	TRBJ2-3	TRBV5-8	TGTGCCAGCAGCTTGGGGACAGGGGCCACCACAGATACGCAGTATTTT	CASSLGTGATTDTQYF
.	.	TRBJ2-3	TRBV24-1	TGTGCCACCAGTGACCCCGGGACAAAGACAGATACGCAGTATTTT	CATSDPGTKTDTQYF
.	medium-sized	TRBJ1-6	TRBV20-1	TGCAGTGCTTACCTTGCAGGGGCGACTAATTCACCCCTCCACTTT	CSAYLAGATNSPLHF
TRBD1	few	TRBJ1-1	TRBV28	TGTGCCAGCAGTTCTATCGCAGGGGGCGAAGCTTTCTTT	CASSSIAGGEAFF
TRBD1	few	TRBJ1-3	TRBV6-6	TGTGCCAGCAGTTACCAACCTGAGGGGGCTGGCGGAAACACCATATATTTT	CASSYQPEGAGGNTIYF
TRBD2	.	TRBJ2-7	TRBV20-1	TGCAGTTACGCGCCGGGACTAGGGTACGAGCAGTACTTC	CSYAPGLGYEQYF
.	.	TRBJ1-6	TRBV5-1	TGCGCCAGCAGCGACCTCATTCCCGGGGACTCCTATAATTCACCCCTCCACTTT	CASSDLIPGDSYNSPLHF
TRBD2	medium-sized	TRBJ2-5	TRBV5-1	TGCGCCAGCAGACGGACTAGCGGGGGGGCTATCGAGACCCAGTACTTC	CASRRTSGGAIETQYF
.	few	TRBJ2-1	TRBV2	TGTGCCAGCAGCCCCGACAGGTACAATGAGCAGTTCTTC	CASSPDRYNEQFF
.	.	TRBJ1-1	TRBV19	TGTGCCAGTACCCCCGCGGGGACCCACACTGAAGCTTTCTTT	CASTPAGTHTEAFF
.	many	TRBJ1-2	TRBV29-1	TGCAGCGTTGAAACGGGGGAGCTTGGCTACACCTTC	CSVETGELGYTF
TRBD1	once	TRBJ2-7	TRBV20-1	TGCAGTGCTAGAACGCCGGGACAGGGTGACGAGCAGTACTTC	CSARTPGQGDEQYF
TRBD2	once	TRBJ2-1	TRBV20-1	TGCAGTGCTAGAGATGAGTCTAGCGGGACCTACAATGAGCAGTTCTTC	CSARDESSGTYNEQFF
TRBD2	.	TRBJ2-1	TRBV5-6	TGTGCCAGCAGCCGGACTAGCGGGGAGCAGTTCTTC	CASSRTSGEQFF
TRBD1	.	TRBJ1-6	TRBV6-1	TGTGCCAGCAGAGACAGGGCTGATTCACCCCTCCACTTT	CASRDRADSPLHF
TRBD1	.	TRBJ1-1	TRBV11-2	TGTGCCAGCAGCTTCGGCACAGGGGGGACTGAAGCTTTCTTT	CASSFGTGGTEAFF
TRBD2	few	TRBJ2-7	TRBV6-1	TGTGCCAGCAGTGACCCTGGGACTAGCGGATTGTACGAGCAGTACTTC	CASSDPGTSGLYEQYF
TRBD2	.	TRBJ2-1	TRBV5-1	TGCGCCAGCAGTGAAGGACTAGCGGGCTTTTACACTGAGCAGTTCTTC	CASSEGLAGFYTEQFF
.	.	TRBJ1-2	TRBV11-2	TGTGCCAGCAGGATCGGGAGGAACTATGGCTACACCTTC	CASRIGRNYGYTF
.	medium-sized	TRBJ2-7	TRBV15	TGTGCCACCAGCAGAGATATTGGGTGGGACGGTACCTACGAGCAGTACTTC	CATSRDIGWDGTYEQYF
.	.	TRBJ2-7	TRBV20-1	TGCAGTGCCTTACACACTAGATCCCAGAAACGCGAAGAGCTTACCTACGAGCAGTACTTC	CSALHTRSQKREELTYEQYF
.	few	TRBJ2-1	TRBV12-3/TRBV12-4	TGTGCCAGCAGTACGACTAGAGTCTCCTACAATGAGCAGTTCTTC	CASSTTRVSYNEQFF
.	.	TRBJ2-7	TRBV5-4	TGTGCCAGCAGCTCGTGGGCGCGGGAGCAGTACTTC	CASSSWAREQYF
TRBD2	few	TRBJ2-7	TRBV6-2/TRBV6-3	TGTGCCAGCAGTTATTCCGGGACTAGCGTCTCCTACGAGCAGTACTTC	CASSYSGTSVSYEQYF
TRBD2	medium-sized	TRBJ2-1	TRBV6-1	TGTGCCAGCAGGGGACTAGCTTACAATGAGCAGTTCTTC	CASRGLAYNEQFF
.	.	TRBJ1-2	TRBV7-2	TGTGCCAGCAGCCAGCAGGGGCAGTTGGGTGGCTACACCTTC	CASSQQGQLGGYTF
.	.	TRBJ2-2	TRBV30	TGTGCCTGGAGTGCCACTAGCAGCGGGGAGCTGTTTTTT	CAWSATSSGELFF
.	.	TRBJ2-7	TRBV20-1	TGCAGTGCTACGCGGGTGACCGCCAACGAGCGGTACTTC	CSATRVTANERYF
.	few	TRBJ2-7	TRBV12-3/TRBV12-4	TGTGCCAGCAGTGCCAGGGGACCAGTCTCCTACGAGCAGTACTTC	CASSARGPVSYEQYF
.	.	TRBJ2-7	TRBV20-1	TGCAGTGCTAGAGATGCCTTTGGAGAGCGCTCCTACGAGCAGTACTTC	CSARDAFGERSYEQYF